A single sample gave rise to the 26 T cell receptor beta chains below, sequenced in a study of shared clonotypes between healthy human individuals. Produced via immunoSEQ multiplex PCR; TCRdb's table is partial and in-frame only. The sample has 1.5 million to 2.5 million clones, roughly 95% seen once. Positively selected for CCR7, the CD45RO-negative cells used as naive CD8 cells excluded terminally differentiated effector memory CD45RA+ cells. Material: naive CD8+ T cells sorted from blood. The source is a young man in good health.

This clone was picked up a small number of times. This chain uses TRBV9 with TRBJ1-1; no firm D call. Germline V CDR1 and CDR2: SGDLS, YYNGEE. V was shortened by 6 bases and J by 4 bases, with 10 bases between the two germline ends. There are 12 residues in the CDR3. CDR3 loop: CASTSPGTEAFF. CDR3 DNA sequence: TGTGCCAGCACCAGCCCGGGCACTGAAGCTTTCTTT. The complete variable domain, with remaining parts taken from reference TRBV9 and TRBJ1-1, reads DSGVTQTPKHLITATGQRVTLRCSPRSGDLSVYWYQQSLDQGLQFLIQYYNGEERAKGNILERFSAQQFPDLHSELNLSSLELGDSALYFCASTSPGTEAFFGQGTRLTVV.

The V gene is TRBV5-1, the J gene TRBJ2-7; D is unclear. Germline V gives CDR1 SGHRS, CDR2 YFSETQ. Deletions cut 2 bases from V and 0 bases from J, with 9 bases between. This CDR3 comprises 14 residues. The CDR3 reads CASSFHINSYEQYF. The DNA for the CDR3 is TGCGCCAGCAGCTTTCACATAAACTCCTACGAGCAGTACTTC.

This chain joins TRBV4-3 and TRBJ2-5, with D unresolved. This CDR3 has 14 residues. Germline V gene lookup returns CDR1 LGHNA and CDR2 YSLEER. V was cut by 1 base and J by 7 bases, with 13 bases left in between. CDR3 nucleotides: TGCGCCAGCAGCCAAGGTGGCCCCGAAGGGACCCAGTACTTC. It yields the protein CASSQGGPEGTQYF.

Regarding this clone: Distinct nucleotide sequences in the sample also encode this CDR3. The CDR3 nucleotides read TGTGCCAGCAGCCATGACAGCTACGAGCAGTACTTC. Protein: CASSHDSYEQYF. The V and J genes are TRBV27 and TRBJ2-7, with D maybe TRBD1 (5 bases). Germline V gives CDR1 MNHEY, CDR2 SMNVEV (reference sequence). This CDR3 contains 12 residues. V was trimmed by 6 bases and J by 3 bases, leaving 9 bases between them.

The table lists this clone with a count of one. The chain couples TRBV5-4 to TRBJ2-2; 9 nucleotides align to TRBD1. CDR1 and CDR2 from the germline V gene are SGHNT and YYREEE (reference sequence). V was clipped by 9 bases and J by 4 bases; unmatched bases: 7. The CDR3 loop spans 14 amino acids. CDR3 coding DNA: TGTGCCATCTCGGGACAGGGTAGCACCGGGGAGCTGTTTTTT. It codes for CAISGQGSTGELFF.

This clone was seen just once. The rearrangement uses TRBV5-1 and TRBJ1-1, with TRBD1 as a possible D gene (5 bases). CDR1 is SGHRS and CDR2 is YFSETQ in the germline V gene. This CDR3 contains 16 residues. With 0 bases removed from V and 0 bases from J, the gap between germline ends came to 12 bases. The CDR3 DNA sequence: TGCGCCAGCAGCTTGGGGCAGGGAGGGATGAACACTGAAGCTTTCTTT. As protein: CASSLGQGGMNTEAFF.

In DNA, the CDR3 is TGCGCCAGCAGTGTTCCGGGCTCAGGGGCCAACGTCCTGACTTTC. Encoded protein: CASSVPGSGANVLTF. J is TRBJ2-6 and V is TRBV10-2; no clear D gene. This CDR3 contains 15 residues. The germline V gene has CDR1 WSHSY and CDR2 SAAADI. Trimming removed 4 bases at V and 4 bases at J, with 11 bases between.

The rearrangement joins TRBV2 to TRBJ2-1, with 8 bases lining up with TRBD2. The CDR3 is 17 amino acids. V lost 0 bases, J lost 6 bases, and 10 bases stayed unmatched. Germline V lookup: CDR1 SNHLY, CDR2 FYNNEI. The CDR3 is CASSEAPGGREFNEQFF. CDR3 coding DNA: TGTGCCAGCAGTGAAGCTCCGGGGGGGAGGGAGTTCAATGAGCAGTTCTTC. The whole variable domain, filled in from reference TRBV2 and TRBJ2-1, reads EPEVTQTPSHQVTQMGQEVILRCVPISNHLYFYWYRQILGQKVEFLVSFYNNEISEKSEIFDDQFSVERPDGSNFTLKIRSTKLEDSAMYFCASSEAPGGREFNEQFFGPGTRLTVL.

This clone was seen just once. The sample carries other DNA sequences with the same CDR3. This chain links TRBV5-1 with TRBJ2-7; D is ambiguous. V gave up 0 bases and J gave up 2 bases, with 3 bases separating them. Per germline, CDR1 SGHRS and CDR2 YFSETQ. The CDR3 extends over 12 amino acids. The DNA for the CDR3 is TGCGCCAGCAGCTTGGGCACCTACGAGCAGTACTTC. Protein sequence: CASSLGTYEQYF.

This chain connects TRBV27 to TRBJ2-6, with D unclear. This CDR3 has 16 residues. Germline values: CDR1 MNHEY, CDR2 SMNVEV (reference sequence). Trimming left V 4 bases short and J 2 bases short, with 12 bases between. In DNA, the CDR3 is TGTGCCAGCAGTTCCCCCAGTGTACCTGGGGCCAACGTCCTGACTTTC. It codes for CASSSPSVPGANVLTF.

The J gene is TRBJ1-1, the V gene TRBV27; D call uncertain. Germline assignment: CDR1 MNHEY and CDR2 SMNVEV (reference sequence). The CDR3 contains 14 residues. V was shortened by 2 bases and J by 0 bases, with 7 bases between the two germline ends. CDR3 loop: CASSLGPMNTEAFF. CDR3 nucleotide sequence: TGTGCCAGCAGTTTAGGGCCGATGAACACTGAAGCTTTCTTT.

The chain combines TRBV6-1 with TRBJ2-1, with TRBD2 identical over 11 bases. This CDR3 is 17 amino acids long. Germline V lookup: CDR1 MNHNS, CDR2 SASEGT. Germline trimming cut 4 bases from V and 7 bases from J; bases unmatched to any gene: 12. CDR3 DNA sequence: TGTGCCAGCAGTGGCCGATACTCGACTAGCGGGGTGAATGAGCAGTTCTTC. Translation: CASSGRYSTSGVNEQFF.

DNA of the CDR3: TGTGCCTGGAGACGGGGGGCTGAAGCTTTCTTT. This codes for CAWRRGAEAFF. The chain couples TRBV30 to TRBJ1-1; a possible D gene is TRBD1 (5 bases). V was cut by 3 bases and J by 6 bases, with 8 bases left in between. The CDR3 length is 11 residues. Germline CDR1 reads GTSNPN; CDR2 reads SVGIG (reference sequence). Based on the CDR3 plus reference TRBV30 and TRBJ1-1, the full variable domain is SQTIHQWPATLVQPVGSPLSLECTVEGTSNPNLYWYRQAAGRGLQLLFYSVGIGQISSEVPQNLSASRPQDRQFILSSKKLLLSDSGFYLCAWRRGAEAFFGQGTRLTVV.

The J gene is TRBJ2-2, the V gene TRBV10-3, with D uncertain. The germline V gene has CDR1 ENHRY and CDR2 SYGVKD. This CDR3 is built from 16 residues. With 2 bases removed from V and 1 base from J, the gap between germline ends came to 11 bases. The CDR3 coding sequence is TGTGCCATCAGTGAGAGGTCGGAACTGAACACCGGGGAGCTGTTTTTT. Translating gives CAISERSELNTGELFF.

The chain uses TRBV19 and TRBJ2-1, with a weak D call TRBD2 (6 bases). The CDR3 has 16 residues. Germline CDR1 is LNHDA and CDR2 is SQIVND (reference sequence). Trimming stripped 3 bases from V and 7 bases from J, with 19 bases between. CDR3 coding DNA: TGTGCCAGTAGTATTAGGGAGGATTCACCCGTGAATGAGCAGTTCTTC. The encoded protein is CASSIREDSPVNEQFF.

The chain joins TRBV13 to TRBJ1-4, with D possibly TRBD1 on 6 matching bases. Germline lookup yields CDR1 PRHDT and CDR2 FYEKMQ (reference sequence). V lost 5 bases, J lost 8 bases, and 12 bases lay in between. There are 13 residues in the CDR3. The CDR3 region is CASSLGGAEKLFF. The CDR3 coding sequence is TGTGCCAGCAGCCTCGGGGGCGCAGAAAAACTGTTTTTT. The full variable domain, rest sourced from reference TRBV13 and TRBJ1-4, is AAGVIQSPRHLIKEKRETATLKCYPIPRHDTVYWYQQGPGQDPQFLISFYEKMQSDKGSIPDRFSAQQFSDYHSELNMSSLELGDSALYFCASSLGGAEKLFFGSGTQLSVL.

This chain links TRBV29-1 with TRBJ2-7; TRBD2 is a possible D gene (6 bases). This CDR3 has 14 amino acids. Germline values: CDR1 SQVTM, CDR2 ANQGSEA. V was clipped by 1 base and J by 4 bases, with 14 bases between them. This CDR3 reads CSVEGGKGGYEQYF. CDR3 bases: TGCAGCGTTGAAGGCGGGAAAGGAGGTTACGAGCAGTACTTC.

The rearrangement links TRBV11-2 to TRBJ2-7; 11 bases are shared with TRBD2. V lost 5 bases and J lost 5; bases outside the gene matches: 8. Germline-derived CDR1 and CDR2 are SGHAT and FQNNGV. CDR3 length: 15 amino acids. This CDR3 is CASSTLAGGHDEQYF. As DNA, the CDR3 is TGTGCCAGCAGCACCTTAGCGGGAGGGCATGACGAGCAGTACTTC.

The V call is TRBV30, the J call TRBJ1-2; D is unclear. From germline, CDR1 is GTSNPN and CDR2 SVGIG (reference sequence). The CDR3 consists of 15 residues. Trimming pared 0 bases from V and 0 bases from J, leaving 11 bases between. CDR3 sequence: CAWSVRAATNYGYTF. The CDR3 nucleotides read TGTGCCTGGAGTGTACGGGCAGCTACTAACTATGGCTACACCTTC.

This chain uses TRBV4-1 with TRBJ2-7; D unclear. The CDR3 loop spans 13 amino acids. CDR1 MGHRA and CDR2 YSYEKL come from the germline V gene. V was trimmed by 5 bases and J by 4 bases, leaving 12 bases between them. CDR3 sequence: CASSSLPKYEQYF. The DNA of the CDR3 is TGCGCCAGCAGCTCGCTCCCCAAATACGAGCAGTACTTC.

V usage is TRBV5-6 and J usage is TRBJ1-5; no reliable D call. Deletions cut 5 bases from V and 5 bases from J, with 14 bases between. Germline V CDR1 and CDR2: SGHDT, YYEEEE. This CDR3 spans 14 amino acids. In DNA form, the CDR3 reads TGTGCCAGCAGTTATATGACCGGAGATCAGCCCCAGCATTTT. Translating it yields CASSYMTGDQPQHF. Full variable domain (missing parts from reference TRBV5-6 and TRBJ1-5): DAGVTQSPTHLIKTRGQQVTLRCSPKSGHDTVSWYQQALGQGPQFIFQYYEEEERQRGNFPDRFSGHQFPNYSSELNVNALLLGDSALYLCASSYMTGDQPQHFGDGTRLSIL.

The V and J genes are TRBV29-1 and TRBJ2-4; possibly TRBD1 or TRBD2 for D (5 bases each). The CDR3 runs 14 residues. V was clipped by 0 bases and J by 5 bases, with 11 bases between them. Germline V gene data show CDR1 as SQVTM and CDR2 as ANQGSEA. CDR3 protein: CSVEEGDEQNIQYF. The CDR3 DNA reads TGCAGCGTTGAAGAGGGGGACGAGCAAAACATTCAGTACTTC.

V usage is TRBV27 and J usage is TRBJ1-2; a possible D gene is TRBD1 (5 bases). The CDR3 contains 16 residues. V lost 5 bases and J 3 bases, leaving 19 bases between the germline ends. In germline, CDR1 is MNHEY, CDR2 SMNVEV (reference sequence). For the CDR3, the DNA is TGTGCCAGCAGTAGCCGCTCTTGGGGGATGTACTATGGCTACACCTTC. Translation gives CASSSRSWGMYYGYTF.

V gene TRBV5-6 combines with J gene TRBJ2-7, with 10 bases that match TRBD2. V dropped 4 bases and J dropped 3; count of bases not matched to a gene: 10. This CDR3 comprises 16 residues. CDR1 is SGHDT and CDR2 is YYEEEE in the germline V gene. The CDR3 here is CASSIATSGRYYEQYF. The CDR3 coding sequence is TGTGCCAGCAGCATCGCGACTAGCGGGCGGTACTACGAGCAGTACTTC. Full variable domain (outside the CDR3, taken from reference TRBV5-6 and TRBJ2-7): DAGVTQSPTHLIKTRGQQVTLRCSPKSGHDTVSWYQQALGQGPQFIFQYYEEEERQRGNFPDRFSGHQFPNYSSELNVNALLLGDSALYLCASSIATSGRYYEQYFGPGTRLTVT.

V is TRBV10-2 and J is TRBJ1-4; no clear D gene. V gave up 6 bases and J gave up 6 bases, with 5 bases separating them. CDR3 length equals 11 residues. In germline, CDR1 is WSHSY, CDR2 SAAADI. CDR3 bases: TGCGCCAGCAGCCCCGATGAAAAACTGTTTTTT. Translating gives CASSPDEKLFF.

The gene calls are TRBV30 and TRBJ2-1; 8 nucleotides match TRBD2. The J segment lost 1 base and the V segment lost 2 bases, leaving 4 bases of the junction unmatched. In germline, CDR1 is GTSNPN, CDR2 SVGIG (reference sequence). The CDR3 contains 15 residues. Here the CDR3 reads CAWSSGSDSYNEQFF. The CDR3 DNA is TGTGCCTGGAGTAGCGGGAGCGATTCCTACAATGAGCAGTTCTTC.